The rows below give T cell receptor beta chains drawn from one sample of a study of cytomegalovirus exposure and HLA in healthy donors. The repertoire was sequenced with immunoSEQ multiplex PCR; TCRdb's copy has only in-frame clones and lacks some. The sample holds about 210,000 clones; around 79% are singletons and the top ten take less than 2%. Sequences were obtained from PBMCs. The receptors come from a male donor in good health and CMV-seronegative. The CDR3 runs from the conserved cysteine through the conserved F or W. The D gene is left open where the match is weak. A clone size is listed for some rows: how often the clone was seen (once, few, many), or a class if it is expanded.

TRBV11-3	TRBJ2-2	-	TRBD2	TGTGCCAGCAGCTTCGGGGGGAGGAACACCGGGGAGCTGTTTTTT	CASSFGGRNTGELFF
TRBV28	TRBJ2-3	-	TRBD1	TGTGCCAGCAGTTTAAGGGGTGGAGGGACAGGGGGAAATACGCAGTATTTT	CASSLRGGGTGGNTQYF
TRBV9	TRBJ2-5	few	TRBD2	TGTGCCAGCAGCGCGCGACTAGCGGGAGACCAAGAGACCCAGTACTTC	CASSARLAGDQETQYF
TRBV7-8	TRBJ2-7	-	-	TGTGCCAGCAGCCCAGGGGTAGGAAGTCAAGGGGCCGAGCAGTACTTC	CASSPGVGSQGAEQYF
TRBV7-8	TRBJ2-5	-	TRBD2	TGTGCCAGCAGCTGGACTAGCGGGAGGGAAGAGACCCAGTACTTC	CASSWTSGREETQYF
TRBV9	TRBJ2-2	-	-	TGTGCCAGCAGCCTCTCCTCCCTGAACACCGGGGAGCTGTTTTTT	CASSLSSLNTGELFF
TRBV9	TRBJ2-2	few	-	TGTGCCAGCAGCGTAGGGGGCCGGGCCGGGGAGCTGTTTTTT	CASSVGGRAGELFF
TRBV28	TRBJ2-7	once	TRBD1	TGTGCCAGCACGTGGGGACCGACAGGGGGCGAGTACGAGCAGTACTTC	CASTWGPTGGEYEQYF
TRBV20-1	TRBJ1-2	once	-	TGCAGAGGAGCGGGGCCCTATGGCTACACCTTC	CRGAGPYGYTF
TRBV7-8	TRBJ2-3	-	TRBD2	TGTGCCAGCAGCTTCAGCCATGGGGCTAGCGGGTCCTTCCGGGAAGATACGCAGTATTTT	CASSFSHGASGSFREDTQYF
TRBV7-3	TRBJ2-3	-	TRBD2	TGTGCCAGCAGCGACGCCCCGGGGGGAGATACGCAGTATTTT	CASSDAPGGDTQYF
TRBV5-1	TRBJ1-1	once	-	TGCGCCAGCAGTAAACAGGGTCGACCTGAAGCTTTCTTT	CASSKQGRPEAFF
TRBV28	TRBJ1-1	-	TRBD1	TGTGCCAGCAGTTTAGTTACAGGGGGCCGTGAAGCTTTCTTT	CASSLVTGGREAFF
TRBV29-1	TRBJ2-7	once	TRBD2	TGCAGTGTCAGCGGGGGGCTCTACGAGCAGTACTTC	CSVSGGLYEQYF
TRBV6-5	TRBJ1-1	-	-	TGTGCCAGCAGAGAGCAGGGGAACACTGAAGCTTTCTTT	CASREQGNTEAFF
TRBV19	TRBJ2-7	-	TRBD2	TGTGCCAGTAGTATACCCGGACTAGCGGGGCACTCCTACGAGCAGTACTTC	CASSIPGLAGHSYEQYF
TRBV30	TRBJ1-5	-	TRBD1	TGTGCCTGGAGTCCGGACAGGGGCTCGTATAGCAATCAGCCCCAGCATTTT	CAWSPDRGSYSNQPQHF
TRBV7-9	TRBJ1-5	-	TRBD1	TGTGCCAGCAGCTTAGCGACAGGGGGTAGCAATCAGCCCCAGCATTTT	CASSLATGGSNQPQHF
TRBV29-1	TRBJ2-5	-	TRBD2	TGCAGCGGGCGGGAGCAAGAGACCCAGTACTTC	CSGREQETQYF
TRBV5-1	TRBJ2-1	-	TRBD2	TGCGCCAGCAGCTTGGAGCGGGGGGCCAACAATGAGCAGTTCTTC	CASSLERGANNEQFF
TRBV19	TRBJ1-1	-	-	TGTGCCAGGTCAAGGGGGAACACTGAAGCTTTCTTT	CARSRGNTEAFF
TRBV27	TRBJ1-2	-	-	TGTGCCAGCAGCTCGACGGGGGGGCGCGGGTATGGCTACACCTTC	CASSSTGGRGYGYTF
TRBV7-7	TRBJ2-5	-	-	TGTGCTAGCAGCTTAAACGGAGAGACCCAGTACTTC	CASSLNGETQYF
TRBV5-1	TRBJ2-6	-	TRBD1	TGCGCCAGCAGCTTGGCCAGGACAGGACCCTCTGGGGCCAACGTCCTGACTTTC	CASSLARTGPSGANVLTF
TRBV4-3	TRBJ1-4	-	TRBD1	TGCGCCAGCAGCCAAGATGGGCAGGGGGACACTAATGAAAAACTGTTTTTT	CASSQDGQGDTNEKLFF
TRBV30	TRBJ2-2	-	-	TGTGCCTGGAGTGTCGCAGGCCCGAACACCGGGGAGCTGTTTTTT	CAWSVAGPNTGELFF
TRBV27	TRBJ2-1	-	-	TGTGCCAGCAGTACCCGGGGTCGTCCGGAGCAGTTCTTC	CASSTRGRPEQFF
TRBV27	TRBJ1-2	-	-	TGTGCCAGCAGTGGGGGACTGCCCTTTGGCTACACCTTC	CASSGGLPFGYTF
TRBV6-5	TRBJ2-2	-	-	TGTGCCAGCAGGGGCCAAATTTCGAACACCGGGGAGCTGTTTTTT	CASRGQISNTGELFF
TRBV15	TRBJ1-1	-	-	TGTGCCACCAGCAGAGACAGGGGCGCGGTACCTTTCTTT	CATSRDRGAVPFF
TRBV4-2	TRBJ2-3	-	-	TGTGCCAGCAGCCAAGTTCAGACCGGGGGGCCCGAGTATTTT	CASSQVQTGGPEYF
TRBV11-2	TRBJ2-3	-	-	TGTGCCAGCAGTCTAGACCAAACAGATACGCAGTATTTT	CASSLDQTDTQYF
TRBV5-4	TRBJ1-4	-	TRBD1	TGTGCCAGCAGCTTGAGCACAGGGGGGGGAAATGAAAAACTGTTTTTT	CASSLSTGGGNEKLFF
TRBV25-1	TRBJ1-2	-	-	TGTGCCAGCAGTGAATCAATCCCTAGGAATAACTATGGCTACACCTTC	CASSESIPRNNYGYTF
TRBV18	TRBJ2-3	-	TRBD1	TGTGCCAGCTCACCAAGTGACAGGGGAACAGATACGCAGTATTTT	CASSPSDRGTDTQYF
TRBV4-3	TRBJ1-1	-	-	TGCGCCAGCAGCCAAGATCACCGGGTGAACACTGAAGCTTTCTTT	CASSQDHRVNTEAFF
TRBV28	TRBJ2-7	-	TRBD1	TGTGCCAGCAGTTTCACTACAGGGGGCGTTTCCTACGAGCAGTACTTC	CASSFTTGGVSYEQYF
TRBV20-1	TRBJ2-1	-	TRBD2	TGCAGTGCTAGAGAGGCGGGGGGGCTTGTCTTC	CSAREAGGLVF
TRBV6-1	TRBJ1-5	-	-	TGTGCCACTCAGACAGTCCGCAATCAGCCCCAGCATTTT	CATQTVRNQPQHF
TRBV11-2	TRBJ1-1	-	-	TGTGCCAGCAGCTTTGCAGGGGATGAAGCTTTCTTT	CASSFAGDEAFF
TRBV4-3	TRBJ1-5	-	TRBD1	TGCGCCAGCAGCGCCGGGACAGGGCGCCAGCCCCAGCATTTT	CASSAGTGRQPQHF
TRBV7-2	TRBJ1-1	once	TRBD1	TGTGCCAGCAGAGACAGGGAGAGAGAAACTGAAGCTTTCTTT	CASRDRERETEAFF
TRBV30	TRBJ2-7	-	-	TGTGCCTGGTCCGACAGCTACGAGCAGTACTTC	CAWSDSYEQYF
TRBV6-5	TRBJ2-7	-	-	TGTGCCAGCAGTATGGTACTGTCCTACGAGCAGTACTTC	CASSMVLSYEQYF
TRBV7-2	TRBJ2-1	-	TRBD2	TGTGCCAGCAGCTATAGCGGGAGTAGGAACAATGAGCAGTTCTTC	CASSYSGSRNNEQFF
TRBV19	TRBJ2-5	-	-	TGTGCCAGTAGTATGCTACAGGGAAAAGAGACCCAGTACTTC	CASSMLQGKETQYF
TRBV6-5	TRBJ1-5	-	-	TGTGCCAGCAGTCCTCGGTTTCTAGGACAACCCCAGCATTTT	CASSPRFLGQPQHF
TRBV6-1	TRBJ2-2	-	-	TGTGCCAGCAGTGATATCGCGGCGGCCAACACCGGGGAGCTGTTTTTT	CASSDIAAANTGELFF
TRBV27	TRBJ2-7	-	-	TGTGCCAGCGGAGCATACGAGCAGTACTTC	CASGAYEQYF
TRBV15	TRBJ1-2	few	-	TGTGCCACCAGCACCCGGGGGGCTCTCTATGGCTACACCTTC	CATSTRGALYGYTF
TRBV9	TRBJ1-1	-	TRBD1	TGTGCCAGCAGCCTGGGACAGACGAACACTGAAGCTTTCTTT	CASSLGQTNTEAFF